The 4 T cell receptor beta chains reported below all come from one sample, sequenced in a study of post-analysis software for immune sequencing data. General observations from the study: Four or five TRBV segments were more frequent in patients than controls; TRBV5-6, TRBV5-1 and TRBV20-1 belonged to this group.

Each TCR beta cDNA library carried unique molecular identifiers. TCRdb itself ran the PCR reads through MiXCR, one entry per CDR3 protein. Of around 400,000 distinct CDR3 sequences in the sample, roughly 35% were seen once. These receptors lack a known antigen. The sequencing sample was made of blood. These receptors all come from a girl aged 10-17 years with multiple sclerosis.

The chain is built from TRBV20-1 and TRBJ1-5, with D perhaps matching TRBD1 (6 bases). Trimming left V 8 bases short and J 1 base short, with 21 bases between. Per the germline V gene, CDR1 is DFQATT and CDR2 is SNEGSKA (reference sequence). This CDR3 region has 16 residues. In nucleotides, the CDR3 is TGCAGTACGAGAAGTGAGTCAGGGGCCAGCAATCAGCCCCAGCATTTT. This encodes CSTRSESGASNQPQHF.

This chain uses TRBV4-1 with TRBJ2-5; D perhaps matches TRBD2 (6 bases). V lost 8 bases, J lost 3 bases, and 13 bases lay in between. This CDR3 has 13 residues. In germline, CDR1 is MGHRA, CDR2 YSYEKL. In nucleotides, the CDR3 is TGCGCCAGCGGCCGGGGGAGTGAAGAGACCCAGTACTTC. It specifies CASGRGSEETQYF.

This clonotype appeared a few times. This chain joins TRBV12-3 or TRBV12-4 and TRBJ2-1; TRBD2 aligns across 7 bases. This CDR3 region has 14 residues. Trimming took 7 bases from V and 7 from J; bases not matched to a gene: 10. CDR3 sequence (DNA): TGTGCCAGCATTCCCAGGGAGGGGCTAAATGAGCAGTTCTTC. This encodes CASIPREGLNEQFF.

The gene calls are TRBV28 and TRBJ1-2, with 9 bases aligning to TRBD1. This CDR3 has 13 amino acids. Trimming took 6 bases from V and 8 from J; bases not matched to a gene: 7. Germline assignment: CDR1 MDHEN and CDR2 SYDVKM. CDR3: CASSTHRGLGYTF. The CDR3, as DNA: TGTGCCAGCAGCACCCACAGGGGGCTGGGCTACACCTTC.